One sample yielded the 29 T cell receptor beta chains listed below, sequenced in a study of vaccination effects on CD4 cells after COVID-19. Data came from immunoSEQ multiplex PCR; TCRdb stores just in-frame clones and leaves some out. This table holds 35,000 to 55,000 clones, over 65% found once. Following culture for roughly 10 days, CD4+ T cells were isolated. Infection with SARS-CoV-2 occurred in the person between March and December 2020, and PCR confirmed it. Either the BNT162b2 or mRNA-1273 vaccine was given to participants in two doses. Antigen specificity for these receptors is unknown. Here the sequenced sample was CD4+ T cells from PBMCs cultured without peptide, taken after COVID-19 vaccination. These receptor sequences come from a human donor who had a prior SARS-CoV-2 infection.

This clone was seen only a few times. The rearrangement links TRBV2 to TRBJ2-2; 9 bases align to TRBD2. The V gene's germline CDR1 is SNHLY and CDR2 FYNNEI. V shed 4 bases, J shed 5 bases, and the junction held 5 bases outside the gene matches. The CDR3 runs to 15 residues. Written as DNA, the CDR3 is TGTGCCAGCAGTGTAAGCGGGGGGACTACCGGGGAGCTGTTTTTT. Translating gives CASSVSGGTTGELFF. Full variable domain (remainder filled in from reference TRBV2 and TRBJ2-2): EPEVTQTPSHQVTQMGQEVILRCVPISNHLYFYWYRQILGQKVEFLVSFYNNEISEKSEIFDDQFSVERPDGSNFTLKIRSTKLEDSAMYFCASSVSGGTTGELFFGEGSRLTVL.

V gene TRBV19 combines with J gene TRBJ1-5; D is possibly TRBD1 (5 bases). The V end was cut by 7 bases, the J end by 1 base, with 20 bases between. The CDR3 covers 17 residues. Germline CDR1 and CDR2: LNHDA and SQIVND (reference sequence). The CDR3 loop reads CASIGTVPPRSNQPQHF. The CDR3 DNA reads as TGTGCCAGTATCGGGACCGTTCCACCTAGAAGCAATCAGCCCCAGCATTTT.

The J gene is TRBJ2-1, the V gene TRBV6-6; D is perhaps TRBD1 or TRBD2 (5 bases each). Germline CDR1 reads MNHNY; CDR2 reads SVGAGI (reference sequence). The CDR3 totals 14 residues. Trimming removed 2 bases at V and 4 bases at J, with 9 bases between. In nucleotides, the CDR3 is TGTGCCAGCAGTTACGGGACGGAATACAATGAGCAGTTCTTC. The encoded protein is CASSYGTEYNEQFF.

This chain joins TRBV7-3 and TRBJ1-6, with D possibly matching TRBD1 (5 bases). This CDR3 comprises 17 residues. Germline CDR1 is SGHTA and CDR2 is FQGTGA. Between the trimmed V and J ends, which lost 5 bases and 2 bases, there was a span of 16 bases. In DNA form, the CDR3 reads TGTGCCAGCAGCCTCTCTGGGGGGACGGCCTATAATTCACCCCTCCACTTT. Residues: CASSLSGGTAYNSPLHF.

The V call is TRBV5-4, the J call TRBJ2-3; D assignment may be TRBD1 or TRBD2 (5 bases each). CDR3 length: 15 amino acids. The germline V gene has CDR1 SGHNT and CDR2 YYREEE (reference sequence). The V gene lost 1 base and the J gene lost 5 bases, with 14 bases spanning the gap. The chain's CDR3 is CASSLNRGQGDTQYF. In DNA, the CDR3 is TGTGCCAGCAGCTTGAATCGGGGTCAGGGAGATACGCAGTATTTT.

The chain combines TRBV27 with TRBJ2-4; 8 bases align to TRBD1. The J segment lost 3 bases and the V segment lost 6 bases, leaving 7 bases of the junction unmatched. The CDR3 runs 15 residues. The V gene's germline CDR1 is MNHEY and CDR2 SMNVEV (reference sequence). DNA for the CDR3: TGTGCCAGCAGCTCCCCCGGGACAGGCAAAAACATTCAGTACTTC. Translated, it gives CASSSPGTGKNIQYF.

The genes are TRBV11-1 and TRBJ2-1; 10 bases fit TRBD1. Losses at the gene ends were 7 bases for V and 4 bases for J; bases not matched to a gene: 4. This CDR3 is built from 14 residues. The germline V gene has CDR1 SGHAT and CDR2 FQDESV (reference sequence). The CDR3: CASTRTGGYNEQFF. As DNA, the CDR3 is TGTGCCAGCACCAGGACAGGGGGGTACAATGAGCAGTTCTTC.

This clone turned up a few times. CDR3 in amino acids: CASSQTQGTYEQYF. The DNA for the CDR3 is TGCGCCAGCAGCCAAACACAGGGAACCTACGAGCAGTACTTC. The V call is TRBV4-1, the J call TRBJ2-7, with D possibly matching TRBD1 (6 bases). Germline V gene sequence: CDR1 MGHRA, CDR2 YSYEKL. The CDR3 is 14 amino acids. V lost 2 bases to trimming and J lost 2 bases, with 10 bases between them.

This chain uses TRBV2 with TRBJ2-3, with D maybe TRBD1 (6 bases). Germline lookup yields CDR1 SNHLY and CDR2 FYNNEI. This CDR3 region has 14 residues. With 9 bases removed from V and 7 bases from J, the gap between germline ends came to 20 bases. The DNA for the CDR3 is TGTGCCAGGGGACAAGCCATTCCCCTAAATACGCAGTATTTT. It encodes CARGQAIPLNTQYF.

The chain employs TRBV9 and TRBJ2-1; 12 bases fit TRBD2. This CDR3 comprises 17 residues. Trimming cost V 3 bases and J 7 bases; bases outside gene matches: 11. In germline, CDR1 is SGDLS, CDR2 YYNGEE. In DNA form, the CDR3 reads TGTGCCAGCAGCGCACTAGCGGGAGGTCTCTCGTGGAATGAGCAGTTCTTC. It codes for CASSALAGGLSWNEQFF. Together with reference TRBV9 and TRBJ2-1, the CDR3 gives the full variable domain: DSGVTQTPKHLITATGQRVTLRCSPRSGDLSVYWYQQSLDQGLQFLIQYYNGEERAKGNILERFSAQQFPDLHSELNLSSLELGDSALYFCASSALAGGLSWNEQFFGPGTRLTVL.

V is TRBV12-5 and J is TRBJ1-5; the D gene is possibly TRBD1 (5 bases). The CDR3 extends over 16 amino acids. V lost 5 bases to trimming and J lost 4 bases, with 18 bases between them. Germline CDR1 is LGHNT and CDR2 is FRNRAP. CDR3: CASGGTGLTRNQPQHF. The CDR3 nucleotides read TGTGCTAGTGGTGGGACCGGCCTGACTAGGAATCAGCCCCAGCATTTT.

This sequence joins TRBV7-2 and TRBJ2-2; TRBD2 is a possible D gene (5 bases). Germline V gene sequence: CDR1 SGHTA, CDR2 FQGNSA. There are 16 residues in the CDR3. Trimming removed 1 base at V and 0 bases at J, with 9 bases between. The CDR3 sequence is CASSLDPAANTGELFF. CDR3 DNA: TGTGCCAGCAGCTTAGACCCAGCGGCGAACACCGGGGAGCTGTTTTTT. Looking up the rest from reference TRBV7-2 and TRBJ2-2 gives the full variable domain: GAGVSQSPSNKVTEKGKDVELRCDPISGHTALYWYRQSLGQGLEFLIYFQGNSAPDKSGLPSDRFSAERTGGSVSTLTIQRTQQEDSAVYLCASSLDPAANTGELFFGEGSRLTVL.

V usage is TRBV6-9 and J usage is TRBJ2-2; D ambiguous. Deletions cut 4 bases from V and 0 bases from J, with 18 bases between. From germline, CDR1 is MNHGY and CDR2 SVAAGI. The length of the CDR3 is 18 residues. The CDR3 is CASSSPGASNPNTGELFF. Here the CDR3 DNA reads TGTGCCAGCAGTTCCCCCGGAGCCAGCAACCCGAACACCGGGGAGCTGTTTTTT.

The V call is TRBV7-9, the J call TRBJ1-2, with 7 bases lining up with TRBD1. After removal of 2 bases from V and 0 bases from J, the junction contained 9 bases not matched to a gene. The germline CDR1 and CDR2 sequences are SEHNR and FQNEAQ (reference sequence). The CDR3 has 17 amino acids. In DNA, the CDR3 is TGTGCCAGCAGCTTACAATCCGGGACAGCTACTAACTATGGCTACACCTTC. Translation gives CASSLQSGTATNYGYTF. Complete variable domain (other parts from reference TRBV7-9 and TRBJ1-2): DTGVSQNPRHKITKRGQNVTFRCDPISEHNRLYWYRQTLGQGPEFLTYFQNEAQLEKSRLLSDRFSAERPKGSFSTLEIQRTEQGDSAMYLCASSLQSGTATNYGYTFGSGTRLTVV.

This chain's CDR3 is CASTANSFRGTEAFF. CDR3 sequence (DNA): TGTGCCAGCACCGCAAATTCCTTCAGGGGGACTGAAGCTTTCTTT. The chain couples TRBV2 to TRBJ1-1; 7 nucleotides match TRBD1. The CDR3 runs 15 residues. CDR1 is SNHLY, CDR2 FYNNEI, per germline. V lost 7 bases to trimming and J lost 5 bases; unmatched junction nucleotides: 13. The entire variable domain, with the rest obtained from reference TRBV2 and TRBJ1-1, is as follows: EPEVTQTPSHQVTQMGQEVILRCVPISNHLYFYWYRQILGQKVEFLVSFYNNEISEKSEIFDDQFSVERPDGSNFTLKIRSTKLEDSAMYFCASTANSFRGTEAFFGQGTRLTVV.

The chain employs TRBV7-9 and TRBJ2-1; 8 bases agree with TRBD1. The CDR3 runs 15 residues. The V gene end was trimmed by 5 bases and the J gene end by 5 bases; junction bases not matched to a gene: 8. The V gene's germline CDR1 is SEHNR and CDR2 FQNEAQ (reference sequence). The CDR3 loop reads CASSPIRGPHNEQFF. The DNA for the CDR3 is TGTGCCAGCAGCCCGATCAGGGGGCCCCACAATGAGCAGTTCTTC.

This chain links TRBV6-6 with TRBJ2-7; D gene unclear. CDR1 is MNHNY and CDR2 is SVGAGI in the germline V gene (reference sequence). The CDR3 extends over 14 amino acids. Trimming removed 0 bases from V and 7 bases from J, with 13 bases in between. This CDR3 reads CASSYSNFQLEQYF. The CDR3 bases are TGTGCCAGCAGTTACTCGAACTTCCAGCTGGAGCAGTACTTC.

This chain connects TRBV7-6 to TRBJ1-4; no firm D call. This CDR3 is 13 amino acids long. Germline CDR1 reads SGHVS; CDR2 reads FNYEAQ. V dropped 1 base and J dropped 8 bases, with 8 bases sitting between them. This CDR3 is CASSLGLGEKLFF. The DNA for the CDR3 is TGTGCCAGCAGCTTAGGTCTCGGGGAAAAACTGTTTTTT.

The chain uses TRBV11-1 and TRBJ1-6; D is unresolved. Germline V lookup: CDR1 SGHAT, CDR2 FQDESV (reference sequence). V lost 5 bases, J lost 7 bases, and 9 bases lay in between. The length of the CDR3 is 13 residues. CDR3 amino acids: CASSPDGNSPLHF. In DNA form, the CDR3 reads TGTGCCAGCAGCCCGGACGGAAATTCACCCCTCCACTTT.

A word on this clone: Relative to the germline gene, one junction end is altered; a read error may explain this. The chain uses TRBV5-1 and TRBJ2-5, with a weak D call TRBD1 (5 bases). The germline CDR1 and CDR2 sequences are SGHRS and YFSETQ. This CDR3 region has 15 residues. CDR3 DNA: TGCGCCAGCAGCTTGAATGGGGCGCCAAGAGAGGCCCAGTACTTC. Translation gives CASSLNGAPREAQYF.

This clone was recorded a few times. V usage is TRBV3-1 (or the pseudogene TRBV3-2) and J usage is TRBJ1-6; D remains unclear. Between the trimmed V and J ends, which lost 4 bases and 7 bases, there was a span of 17 bases. In germline, CDR1 is LGHDT, CDR2 YNNKEL (reference sequence). This CDR3 has 16 amino acids. DNA of the CDR3: TGTGCCAGCAGCCGAGATCCCCGGGTCATCAATTCACCCCTCCACTTT. Its protein is CASSRDPRVINSPLHF.

This clone ranks as medium-sized. The V call is TRBV7-9, the J call TRBJ2-1; either TRBD1 or TRBD2 may fit D (5 bases each). The CDR3 runs 15 residues. Looked up from germline, CDR1 is SEHNR and CDR2 is FQNEAQ (reference sequence). The ends were cut back, 3 bases at V and 4 bases at J, with 13 bases in the middle. The CDR3 region has the DNA TGTGCCAGCAGCTTCCAAGGGGAGAATTACAATGAGCAGTTCTTC. Amino acid sequence: CASSFQGENYNEQFF.

V and J are TRBV30 and TRBJ2-2, with TRBD2 identical over 7 bases. The CDR3 is made up of 13 amino acids. Germline V lookup: CDR1 GTSNPN, CDR2 SVGIG (reference sequence). Trimming removed 3 bases from V and 6 bases from J; junction bases left unmatched: 4. CDR3 sequence: CAWRPTSSGELFF. In nucleotides, the CDR3 is TGTGCCTGGAGACCGACTAGCTCCGGGGAGCTGTTTTTT.

The V call is TRBV5-8, the J call TRBJ2-1; a weak D match, TRBD1 (6 bases). From germline, CDR1 is SGHTS and CDR2 YDEGEE. The CDR3 covers 15 residues. V lost 4 bases to trimming and J lost 9 bases, with 20 bases between them. The CDR3 sequence is CASSPDPWGQIEQFF. CDR3 sequence (DNA): TGTGCCAGCAGCCCGGACCCGTGGGGGCAAATTGAGCAGTTCTTC.

This chain joins TRBV5-1 and TRBJ2-6, with D possibly called TRBD1 or TRBD2 (5 bases each). This CDR3 is 18 amino acids long. Germline V gives CDR1 SGHRS, CDR2 YFSETQ. The V and J ends lost 1 base and 0 bases respectively, with 14 bases between them. CDR3 sequence: CASSLWWGPDSGANVLTF. The CDR3 coding sequence is TGCGCCAGCAGCTTGTGGTGGGGACCCGACTCTGGGGCCAACGTCCTGACTTTC. Full variable domain (remainder filled in from reference TRBV5-1 and TRBJ2-6): KAGVTQTPRYLIKTRGQQVTLSCSPISGHRSVSWYQQTPGQGLQFLFEYFSETQRNKGNFPGRFSGRQFSNSRSEMNVSTLELGDSALYLCASSLWWGPDSGANVLTFGAGSRLTVL.

The V call is TRBV6-5, the J call TRBJ1-1, with 9 nucleotides matching TRBD1. Germline lookup yields CDR1 MNHEY and CDR2 SVGAGI. J lost 8 bases, V lost 6 bases, and 10 bases had no gene match. The CDR3 runs 14 residues. CDR3: CASRTRQGGSEAFF. DNA for the CDR3: TGTGCCAGCAGGACCCGACAGGGGGGGAGCGAAGCTTTCTTT.

This clone was observed a single time. V is TRBV29-1 and J is TRBJ2-5, with a weak D call TRBD1 (5 bases). CDR3 length: 14 residues. CDR1 and CDR2 (germline): SQVTM, ANQGSEA. Deletions cut 4 bases from V and 1 base from J, with 13 bases between. Written as DNA, the CDR3 is TGCAGCGTTGTGAACCAAGGGGCCCAAGAGACCCAGTACTTC. The encoded protein is CSVVNQGAQETQYF.

The J gene is TRBJ2-1, the V gene TRBV3-1 (or the pseudogene TRBV3-2), with 12 bases identical to TRBD2. The CDR3 consists of 15 residues. Germline CDR1 and CDR2: LGHDT and YNNKEL (reference sequence). With V trimmed by 6 bases and J by 4 bases, 4 bases remained unmatched. CDR3 loop: CASSFTSGGYNEQFF. Written as DNA, the CDR3 is TGTGCCAGCAGTTTTACTAGCGGGGGGTACAATGAGCAGTTCTTC.

This chain links TRBV18 with TRBJ2-3; D may be TRBD1 (6 bases). The germline V and J ends were trimmed by 4 bases and 4 bases, with 12 bases remaining between them. CDR1 is KGHSH, CDR2 LQKENI, per germline. CDR3 size: 14 residues. This CDR3 reads CASSRAGDADTQYF. Written as DNA, the CDR3 is TGTGCCAGCTCACGAGCAGGGGACGCAGATACGCAGTATTTT.